This T cell receptor beta chain was sequenced in a study of T cell clonality in common variable immunodeficiency. The study, taken as a whole, reports: CVID subjects showed higher TCRbeta clonality than healthy controls. Fewer TCRbeta clones were shared among CVID subjects than controls. Reportedly, TCR beta sequences from common variable immunodeficiency showed fewer deletions and N-nucleotide insertions.

Per the germline V gene, CDR1 is DFQATT and CDR2 is SNEGSKA (reference sequence). The trim removed 2 bases at V and 0 bases at J, leaving 13 bases unmatched. The CDR3 runs 18 residues. Blood samples were heparinized, about 5 to 9 ml per donor. At least ten counts were recorded for this clone. Antigen: not known. The read falls 3 residues short of the CDR3 end, and the missing part is taken from the germline J gene. Assay: immunoSEQ multiplex PCR; the TCRdb copy retains only in-frame clones and omits some. The sample includes about 60,000 clones, none of them occurring once. The J gene is TRBJ2-4, the V gene TRBV20-1, with 7 bases identical to TRBD1. The receptor's source is a person aged 18 to 75 in good health. The sequenced sample was peripheral blood mononuclear cells. The CDR3 protein is CSARQKPDRAIAKNIQYF. The CDR3 bases that were read are TGCAGTGCTAGACAAAAACCCGACAGGGCCATAGCCAAAAACATT.